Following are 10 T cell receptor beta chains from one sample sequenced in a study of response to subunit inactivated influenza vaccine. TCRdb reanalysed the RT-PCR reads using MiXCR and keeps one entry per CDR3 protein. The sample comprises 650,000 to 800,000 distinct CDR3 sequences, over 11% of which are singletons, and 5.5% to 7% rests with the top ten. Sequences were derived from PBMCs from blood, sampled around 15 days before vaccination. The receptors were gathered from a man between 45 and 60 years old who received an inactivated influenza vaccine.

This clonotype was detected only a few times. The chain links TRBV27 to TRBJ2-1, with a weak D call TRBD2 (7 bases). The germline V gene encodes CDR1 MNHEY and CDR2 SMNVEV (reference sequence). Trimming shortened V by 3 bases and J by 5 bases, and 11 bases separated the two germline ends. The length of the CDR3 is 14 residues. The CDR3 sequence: CASSFRGAHNEQFF. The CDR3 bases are TGTGCCAGCAGTTTCCGGGGGGCCCACAATGAGCAGTTCTTC.

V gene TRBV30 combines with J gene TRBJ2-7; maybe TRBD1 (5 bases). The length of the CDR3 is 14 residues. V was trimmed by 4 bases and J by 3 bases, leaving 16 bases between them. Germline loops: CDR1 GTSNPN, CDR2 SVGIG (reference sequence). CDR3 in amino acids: CAWTHPGLGYEQYF. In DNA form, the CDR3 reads TGTGCCTGGACCCATCCAGGGTTGGGCTACGAGCAGTACTTC.

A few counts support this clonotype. The CDR3 protein is CASSHPGRTNEKLFF. The CDR3 DNA follows: TGCGCCAGCAGCCACCCGGGACGGACTAATGAAAAACTGTTTTTT. The V and J genes are TRBV4-1 and TRBJ1-4; tentative D call: TRBD1 (5 bases). Trimming removed 3 bases from V and 2 bases from J, with 10 bases in between. The CDR3 contains 15 residues. Germline V lookup: CDR1 MGHRA, CDR2 YSYEKL.

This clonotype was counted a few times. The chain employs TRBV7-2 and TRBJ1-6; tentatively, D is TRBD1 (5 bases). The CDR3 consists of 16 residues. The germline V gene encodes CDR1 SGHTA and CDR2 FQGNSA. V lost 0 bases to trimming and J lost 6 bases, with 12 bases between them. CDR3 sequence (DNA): TGTGCCAGCAGCTTAGCGATGGCAGGGATTAATTCACCCCTCCACTTT. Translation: CASSLAMAGINSPLHF.

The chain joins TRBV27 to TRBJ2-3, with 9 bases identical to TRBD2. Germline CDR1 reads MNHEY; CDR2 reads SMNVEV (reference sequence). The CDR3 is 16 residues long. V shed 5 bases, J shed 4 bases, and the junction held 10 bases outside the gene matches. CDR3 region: CASSAPAGGGPDTQYF. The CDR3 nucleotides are TGTGCCAGCAGTGCACCAGCGGGGGGCGGCCCAGATACGCAGTATTTT.

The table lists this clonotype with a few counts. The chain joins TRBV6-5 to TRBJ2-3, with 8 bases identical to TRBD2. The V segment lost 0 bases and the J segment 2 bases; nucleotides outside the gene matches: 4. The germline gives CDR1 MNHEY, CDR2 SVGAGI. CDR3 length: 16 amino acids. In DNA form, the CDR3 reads TGTGCCAGCAGTTACTCAGCTAGCGGGCTCACAGATACGCAGTATTTT. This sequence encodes CASSYSASGLTDTQYF.

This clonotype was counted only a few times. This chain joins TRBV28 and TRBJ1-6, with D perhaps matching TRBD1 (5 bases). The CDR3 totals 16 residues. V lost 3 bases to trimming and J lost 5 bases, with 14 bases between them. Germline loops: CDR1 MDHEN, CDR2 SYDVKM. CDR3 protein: CASSFFGALHNSPLHF. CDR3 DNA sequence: TGTGCCAGCAGTTTTTTCGGGGCCCTCCATAATTCACCCCTCCACTTT.

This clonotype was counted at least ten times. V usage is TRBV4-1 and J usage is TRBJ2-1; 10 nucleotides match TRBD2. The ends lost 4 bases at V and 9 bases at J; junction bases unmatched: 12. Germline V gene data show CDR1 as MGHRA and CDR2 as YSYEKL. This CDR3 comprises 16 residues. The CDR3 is CASSPAILAGIGEQFF. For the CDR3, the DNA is TGCGCCAGCAGCCCTGCTATACTAGCGGGGATCGGTGAGCAGTTCTTC.

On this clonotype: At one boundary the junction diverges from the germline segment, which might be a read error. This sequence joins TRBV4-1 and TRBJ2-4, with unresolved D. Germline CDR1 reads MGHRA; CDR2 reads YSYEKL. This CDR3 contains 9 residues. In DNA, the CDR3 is TGCGCCAGCAGCGCCAGCCGAACTTTC. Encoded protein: CASSASRTF.

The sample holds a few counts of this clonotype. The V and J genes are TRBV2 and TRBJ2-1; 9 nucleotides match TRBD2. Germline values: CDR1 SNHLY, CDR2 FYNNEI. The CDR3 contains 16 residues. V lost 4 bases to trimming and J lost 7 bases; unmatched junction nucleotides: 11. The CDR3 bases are TGTGCCAGCAGTGTAGGCGGGGGGGCGATCTTGAATGAGCAGTTCTTC. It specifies CASSVGGGAILNEQFF.